This T cell receptor beta chain was sequenced in a study of post-analysis software for immune sequencing data. Looking at the study overall: In terms of disease course, relapsing-remitting, secondary progressive and progressive-relapsing multiple sclerosis were included. Broader study findings: There were roughly 5 TRBV segments more frequent in patients than controls, and TRBV5-6, TRBV5-1 and TRBV20-1 were among them. In multiple sclerosis, normalized Chao1 diversity was significantly below that of controls. Co-batched samples clustered tightly together by F measure.

About this clonotype: Antigen unknown.

The CDR3 consists of 16 residues. CDR1 is LNHNV and CDR2 is YYDKDF in the germline V gene (reference sequence). V gave up 0 bases and J gave up 4 bases, with 10 bases separating them. TCR beta cDNA libraries had unique molecular identifiers. cDNA molecules numbering 450,000 to 650,000 came from roughly 1 to 10 million T cells. MiXCR was run by TCRdb on the PCR reads, yielding one entry per CDR3 protein. The profile shows about 770,000 distinct CDR3 sequences, roughly 46% of them singletons. The receptor was derived from a girl between 5 and 17 years old with multiple sclerosis. Material: blood. The gene calls are TRBV15 and TRBJ1-6, with D hard to call. In DNA form, the CDR3 reads TGTGCCACCAGCAGAGATCGAGGAGGATATAATTCACCCCTCCACTTT. Amino acid sequence: CATSRDRGGYNSPLHF.